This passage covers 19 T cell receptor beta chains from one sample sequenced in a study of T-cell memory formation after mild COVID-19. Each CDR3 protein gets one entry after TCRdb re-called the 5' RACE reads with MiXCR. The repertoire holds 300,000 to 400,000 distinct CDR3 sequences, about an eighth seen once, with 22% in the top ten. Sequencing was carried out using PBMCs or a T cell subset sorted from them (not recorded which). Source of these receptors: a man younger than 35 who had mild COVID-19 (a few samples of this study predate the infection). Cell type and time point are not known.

CDR3 sequence (DNA): TGCGCCAGCAGCCACCCTGTGGGGGGGCGGTATACGCAGTATTTT. Translated: CASSHPVGGRYTQYF. This rearrangement joins TRBV4-1 to TRBJ2-3, with D perhaps matching TRBD2 (7 bases). Germline V gene data show CDR1 as MGHRA and CDR2 as YSYEKL. Between the trimmed V and J ends, which lost 3 bases and 7 bases, there was a span of 17 bases. There are 15 residues in the CDR3.

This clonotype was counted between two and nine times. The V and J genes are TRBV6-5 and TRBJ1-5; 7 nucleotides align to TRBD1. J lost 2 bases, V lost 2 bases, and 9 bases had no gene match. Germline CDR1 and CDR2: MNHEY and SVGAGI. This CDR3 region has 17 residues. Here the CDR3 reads CASSYRGPVIRNQPQHF. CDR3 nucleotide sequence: TGTGCCAGCAGTTACAGGGGGCCGGTAATTCGCAATCAGCCCCAGCATTTT.

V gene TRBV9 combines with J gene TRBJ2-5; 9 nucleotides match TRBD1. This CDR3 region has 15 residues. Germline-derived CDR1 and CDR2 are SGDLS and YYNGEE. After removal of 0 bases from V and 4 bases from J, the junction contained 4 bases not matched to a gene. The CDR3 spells CASSVADRGGETQYF. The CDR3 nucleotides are TGTGCCAGCAGCGTAGCGGACAGGGGTGGAGAGACCCAGTACTTC.

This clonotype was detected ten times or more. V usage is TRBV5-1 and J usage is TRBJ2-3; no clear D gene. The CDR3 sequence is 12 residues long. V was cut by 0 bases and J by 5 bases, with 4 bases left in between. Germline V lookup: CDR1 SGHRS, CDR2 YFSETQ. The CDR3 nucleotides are TGCGCCAGCAGCTTGGGTAGAGATACGCAGTATTTT. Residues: CASSLGRDTQYF.

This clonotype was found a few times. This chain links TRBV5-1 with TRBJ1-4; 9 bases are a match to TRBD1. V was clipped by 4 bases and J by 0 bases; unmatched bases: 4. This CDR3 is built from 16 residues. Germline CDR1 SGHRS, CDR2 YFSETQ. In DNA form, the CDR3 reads TGCGCCAGCAGCGGGGGACAGGGAGCAACTAATGAAAAACTGTTTTTT. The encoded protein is CASSGGQGATNEKLFF.

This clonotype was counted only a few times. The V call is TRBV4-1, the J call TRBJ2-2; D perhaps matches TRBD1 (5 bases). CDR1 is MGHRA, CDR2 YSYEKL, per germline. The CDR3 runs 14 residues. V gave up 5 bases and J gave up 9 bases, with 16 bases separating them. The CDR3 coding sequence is TGCGCCAGCAGCACCTCCCAGGGCATCCGGGAGCTGTTTTTT. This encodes CASSTSQGIRELFF.

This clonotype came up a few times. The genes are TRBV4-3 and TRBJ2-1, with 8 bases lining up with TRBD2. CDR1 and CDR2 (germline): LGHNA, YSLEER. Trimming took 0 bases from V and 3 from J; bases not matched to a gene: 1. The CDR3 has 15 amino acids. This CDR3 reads CASSQEGLDYNEQFF. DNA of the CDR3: TGCGCCAGCAGCCAAGAGGGACTAGACTACAATGAGCAGTTCTTC.

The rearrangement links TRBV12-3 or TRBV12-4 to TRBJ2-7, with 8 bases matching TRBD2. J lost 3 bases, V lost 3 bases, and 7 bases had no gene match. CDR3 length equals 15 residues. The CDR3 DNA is TGTGCCAGCAGTTTTGGGGCGGGGGGCCTCTACGAGCAGTACTTC. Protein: CASSFGAGGLYEQYF.

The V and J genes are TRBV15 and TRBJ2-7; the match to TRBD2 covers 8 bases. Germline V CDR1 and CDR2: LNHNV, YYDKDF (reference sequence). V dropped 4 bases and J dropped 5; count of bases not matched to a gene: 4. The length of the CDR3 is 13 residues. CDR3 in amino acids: CATSTSGGNEQYF. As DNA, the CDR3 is TGTGCCACCAGCACCTCGGGGGGGAACGAGCAGTACTTC.

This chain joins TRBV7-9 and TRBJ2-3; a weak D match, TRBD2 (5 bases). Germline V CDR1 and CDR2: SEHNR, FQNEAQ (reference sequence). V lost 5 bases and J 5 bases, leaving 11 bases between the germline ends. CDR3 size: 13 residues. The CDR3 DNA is TGTGCCAGCAGCGGCTTACGGGGAGATACGCAGTATTTT. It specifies CASSGLRGDTQYF.

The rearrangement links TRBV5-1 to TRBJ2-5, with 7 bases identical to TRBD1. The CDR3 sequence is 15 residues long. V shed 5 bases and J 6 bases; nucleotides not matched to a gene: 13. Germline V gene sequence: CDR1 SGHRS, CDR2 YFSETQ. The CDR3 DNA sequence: TGCGCCAGCAGGCCGTTATACAGGGGCGCGAAGACCCAGTACTTC. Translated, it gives CASRPLYRGAKTQYF.

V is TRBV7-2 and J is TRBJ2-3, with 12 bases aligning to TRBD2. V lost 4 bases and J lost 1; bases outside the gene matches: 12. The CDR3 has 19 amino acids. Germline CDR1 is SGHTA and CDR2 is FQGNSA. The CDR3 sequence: CASSYPTSGGYERTDTQYF. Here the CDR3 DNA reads TGTGCCAGCAGCTATCCGACTAGCGGGGGATACGAGCGCACAGATACGCAGTATTTT. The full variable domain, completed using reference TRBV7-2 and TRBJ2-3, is GAGVSQSPSNKVTEKGKDVELRCDPISGHTALYWYRQSLGQGLEFLIYFQGNSAPDKSGLPSDRFSAERTGGSVSTLTIQRTQQEDSAVYLCASSYPTSGGYERTDTQYFGPGTRLTVL.

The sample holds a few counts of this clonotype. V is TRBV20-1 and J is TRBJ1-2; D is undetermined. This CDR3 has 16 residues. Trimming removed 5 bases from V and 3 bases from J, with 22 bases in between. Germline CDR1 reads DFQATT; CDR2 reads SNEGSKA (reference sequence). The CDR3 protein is CSARTSGPRYYYGYTF. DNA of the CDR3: TGCAGTGCTCGGACCTCCGGGCCGCGGTACTACTATGGCTACACCTTC.

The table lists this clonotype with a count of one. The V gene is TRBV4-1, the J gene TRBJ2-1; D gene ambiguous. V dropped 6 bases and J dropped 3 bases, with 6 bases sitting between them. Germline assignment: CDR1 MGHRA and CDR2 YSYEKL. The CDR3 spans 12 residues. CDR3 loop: CASRQSYNEQFF. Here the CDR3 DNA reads TGCGCCAGCAGACAGAGCTACAATGAGCAGTTCTTC.

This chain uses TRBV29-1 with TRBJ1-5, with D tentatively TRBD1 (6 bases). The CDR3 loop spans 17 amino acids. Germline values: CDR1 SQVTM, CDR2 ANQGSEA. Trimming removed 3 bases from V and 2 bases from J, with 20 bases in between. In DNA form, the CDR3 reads TGCAGCGTTGATGACAGGCTCCACATTAGGGGCAATCAGCCCCAGCATTTT. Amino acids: CSVDDRLHIRGNQPQHF.

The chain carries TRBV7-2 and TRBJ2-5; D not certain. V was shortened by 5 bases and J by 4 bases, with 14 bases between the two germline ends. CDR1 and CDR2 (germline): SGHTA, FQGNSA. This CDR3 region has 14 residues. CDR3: CASSPNVLGETQYF. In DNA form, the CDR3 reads TGTGCCAGCAGCCCGAACGTACTGGGAGAGACCCAGTACTTC. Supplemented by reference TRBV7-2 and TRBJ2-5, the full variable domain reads GAGVSQSPSNKVTEKGKDVELRCDPISGHTALYWYRQSLGQGLEFLIYFQGNSAPDKSGLPSDRFSAERTGGSVSTLTIQRTQQEDSAVYLCASSPNVLGETQYFGPGTRLLVL.

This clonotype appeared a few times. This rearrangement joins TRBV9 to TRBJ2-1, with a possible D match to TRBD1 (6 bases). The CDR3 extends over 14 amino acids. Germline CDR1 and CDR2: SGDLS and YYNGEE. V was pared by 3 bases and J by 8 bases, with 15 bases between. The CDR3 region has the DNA TGTGCCAGCAGCGGCGGCAGGGGCAGGGATGAGCAGTTCTTC. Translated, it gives CASSGGRGRDEQFF.

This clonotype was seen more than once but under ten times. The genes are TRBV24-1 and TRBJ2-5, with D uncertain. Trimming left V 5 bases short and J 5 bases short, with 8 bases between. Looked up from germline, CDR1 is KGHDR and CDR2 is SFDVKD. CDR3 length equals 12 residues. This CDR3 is CATSGVLETQYF. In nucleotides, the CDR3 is TGTGCCACCAGTGGGGTTCTGGAGACCCAGTACTTC.

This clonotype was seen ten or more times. This chain's CDR3 is CASSTNRVSGANVLTF. CDR3 DNA sequence: TGTGCCAGCAGCACTAACAGGGTTTCTGGGGCCAACGTCCTGACTTTC. The chain links TRBV6-5 to TRBJ2-6, with D perhaps TRBD1 (6 bases). Looked up from germline, CDR1 is MNHEY and CDR2 is SVGAGI. V lost 6 bases, J lost 1 base, and 13 bases lay in between. The CDR3 covers 16 residues.